A single sample gave rise to the 9 T cell receptor beta chains below, sequenced in a study of blood T cell repertoires in COVID-19. TCRdb's table, derived via immunoSEQ multiplex PCR, lists solely in-frame clones and lacks some. The data contain about 230,000 clones, 70% to 90% of them singletons. Sequencing was performed on PBMCs or T cells enriched from blood (not recorded which). The source of these receptors is a man aged 25-45 years who had recovered from COVID-19.

This clone was seen a single time. The V gene is TRBV5-6, the J gene TRBJ1-3, with 8 bases fitting TRBD1. The V gene end was trimmed by 1 base and the J gene end by 1 base; junction bases not matched to a gene: 7. The CDR3 loop spans 17 amino acids. The germline gives CDR1 SGHDT, CDR2 YYEEEE. CDR3 bases: TGTGCCAGCAGCTTGTGGGGACAGGCGTCTTCTGGAAACACCATATATTTT. This sequence encodes CASSLWGQASSGNTIYF. Full variable domain (rest looked up from reference TRBV5-6 and TRBJ1-3): DAGVTQSPTHLIKTRGQQVTLRCSPKSGHDTVSWYQQALGQGPQFIFQYYEEEERQRGNFPDRFSGHQFPNYSSELNVNALLLGDSALYLCASSLWGQASSGNTIYFGEGSWLTVV.

J is TRBJ2-7 and V is TRBV28; possible D gene TRBD2, 5 bases. This CDR3 region has 15 residues. The V gene's germline CDR1 is MDHEN and CDR2 SYDVKM. Trimming took 2 bases from V and 0 from J, leaving 11 bases between them. CDR3 nucleotide sequence: TGTGCCAGCAGTTTAGAGGGCAGTGCCTCCTACGAGCAGTACTTC. Translation gives CASSLEGSASYEQYF.

The V call is TRBV18, the J call TRBJ2-7, with a tentative D call TRBD1 (6 bases). V was clipped by 3 bases and J by 4 bases, with 10 bases between them. This CDR3 has 13 amino acids. CDR1 KGHSH and CDR2 LQKENI come from the germline V gene. CDR3 loop: CASSPPDSYEQYF. Here the CDR3 DNA reads TGTGCCAGCTCACCGCCGGACAGTTACGAGCAGTACTTC. Using reference TRBV18 and TRBJ2-7 for the parts outside the CDR3, the full variable domain is NAGVMQNPRHLVRRRGQEARLRCSPMKGHSHVYWYRQLPEEGLKFMVYLQKENIIDESGMPKERFSAEFPKEGPSILRIQQVVRGDSAAYFCASSPPDSYEQYFGPGTRLTVT.

The chain employs TRBV6-5 and TRBJ1-6; no reliable D call. The V end lost 10 bases, the J end lost 8 bases, and 15 bases lay between the germline ends. From germline, CDR1 is MNHEY and CDR2 SVGAGI. CDR3 size: 13 residues. CDR3 coding DNA: TGTGCCACCCAGGTTGAGACCTATTCACCCCTCCACTTT. Its translation: CATQVETYSPLHF.

The chain joins TRBV27 to TRBJ2-7, with D hard to call. This CDR3 is 15 amino acids long. CDR1 and CDR2 from the germline V gene are MNHEY and SMNVEV (reference sequence). Trimming stripped 5 bases from V and 4 bases from J, with 18 bases between. The CDR3, as DNA: TGTGCCAGCAGTCGTACGGTGGGCTTTGAATACGAGCAGTACTTC. Translating it yields CASSRTVGFEYEQYF.

This CDR3 is CASAAGTSGNEQFF. The CDR3 DNA reads as TGTGCTAGTGCCGCCGGGACTAGCGGTAATGAGCAGTTCTTC. The chain combines TRBV12-5 with TRBJ2-1; TRBD2 aligns across 11 bases. The CDR3 extends over 14 amino acids. CDR1 is LGHNT and CDR2 is FRNRAP in the germline V gene. V trimming: 7 bases; J trimming: 7 bases; junction bases outside the gene matches: 6.

The chain joins TRBV2 to TRBJ2-7; tentative D call: TRBD1 (5 bases). Germline V lookup: CDR1 SNHLY, CDR2 FYNNEI. Deletions cut 10 bases from V and 9 bases from J, with 19 bases between. The CDR3 loop spans 12 amino acids. The CDR3 DNA reads TGTGCCACGACAGTGATGACCGTCGGGCAGTACTTC. Translation gives CATTVMTVGQYF.

The chain has TRBV10-3 and TRBJ1-2; D perhaps matches TRBD1 (5 bases). V was cut by 11 bases and J by 4 bases, with 23 bases left in between. The length of the CDR3 is 15 residues. CDR1 is ENHRY, CDR2 SYGVKD, per germline. In DNA form, the CDR3 reads TGTGCCGCCGCCGGGGATGGGGGGACGAGCTATGGCTACACCTTC. This codes for CAAAGDGGTSYGYTF.

A single count supports this clone. The chain links TRBV6-5 to TRBJ2-3, with no clear D. Germline CDR1 MNHEY, CDR2 SVGAGI. Trimming cost V 1 base and J 4 bases, with 9 bases left between them. The CDR3 loop spans 14 amino acids. The CDR3 region is CASSYYPSADTQYF. CDR3 DNA sequence: TGTGCCAGCAGTTACTATCCTAGTGCAGATACGCAGTATTTT.